The text below deals with one T cell receptor (beta chain). This entry comes from a study of blood T cell repertoires in COVID-19. Overall study: The samples span acute and convalescent COVID-19 from the United States, Italy and Spain.

Across under 25 US areas, participants ranged in age from about 18 to 100 years. TCRdb's table, derived via immunoSEQ multiplex PCR, lists solely in-frame clones and lacks some. The sample yields 110,000 to 150,000 clones, 87% seen once. Germline V lookup: CDR1 KGHSH, CDR2 LQKENI. Trimming pared 4 bases from V and 5 bases from J, leaving 16 bases between. The CDR3 covers 15 residues. The receptor's source is a man in his 60s who had recovered from COVID-19. The specimen was PBMCs or T cells enriched from blood (not recorded which). The V and J genes are TRBV18 and TRBJ2-3; perhaps TRBD2 as D (6 bases). The CDR3 is CASSQRRGSGDTQYF. As DNA, the CDR3 is TGTGCCAGCTCACAGAGGAGGGGCTCTGGAGATACGCAGTATTTT.